This is a list of T cell receptor beta chains from one sample in a study of regulatory T cells in long-lasting Graves disease. TCRdb recomputed calls from the multiplex PCR reads with MiXCR, one row per CDR3 protein. This table has 500,000 to 800,000 distinct CDR3 sequences, around 30% appearing once. The material was peripheral blood mononuclear cells (PBMCs), obtained when the disease was refractory, from a patient treated with antithyroid drugs. These receptors were obtained from a female donor with Graves disease. Each CDR3 is given with its conserved first and last residue. D genes are given only for firm matches. The size of a clone is reported for some rows only, either as once, few or many, or as a class for expanded clones.

TRBJ2-2,TRBD2,NA,TRBV10-1,15,CASSPLAGNTGELFF,TGCGCCAGCAGCCCACTAGCGGGAAACACCGGGGAGCTGTTTTTT
TRBJ2-7,NA,few,TRBV5-1,14,CASSFAMGPYEQYF,TGCGCCAGCAGCTTCGCGATGGGGCCCTACGAGCAGTACTTC
TRBJ1-1,NA,NA,TRBV28,15,CASIESPGGNTEAFF,TGTGCCAGCATAGAGAGTCCAGGTGGGAACACTGAAGCTTTCTTT
TRBJ1-1,NA,NA,TRBV5-6,16,CASSLGGSTRRTEAFF,TGTGCCAGCAGCTTGGGGGGCTCTACCCGGCGGACTGAAGCTTTCTTT
TRBJ2-2,TRBD2,NA,TRBV10-2,15,CASSGLAGGTGELFF,TGTGCCAGCAGTGGACTAGCGGGAGGGACCGGGGAGCTGTTTTTT
TRBJ1-1,NA,NA,TRBV19,13,CASSIGGQYEAFF,TGTGCCAGTAGTATAGGGGGCCAGTATGAAGCTTTCTTT
TRBJ2-4,TRBD2,NA,TRBV27,18,CASSPTSGSTLFKNIQYF,TGTGCCAGCAGTCCGACTAGCGGGAGTACTCTGTTCAAAAACATTCAGTACTTC
TRBJ2-1,TRBD2,NA,TRBV2,15,CASIPTSGPYNEQFF,TGTGCCAGCATCCCGACTAGCGGGCCCTACAATGAGCAGTTCTTC
TRBJ2-1,TRBD2,NA,TRBV30,16,CAWRTSGGLRWNEQFF,TGTGCCTGGAGGACTAGCGGGGGCCTTAGATGGAATGAGCAGTTCTTC
TRBJ1-1,NA,NA,TRBV29-1,13,CSVVRGANTEAFF,TGCAGCGTTGTGAGGGGGGCGAACACTGAAGCTTTCTTT
TRBJ2-5,NA,NA,TRBV4-2,15,CASSQVEGIRETQYF,TGTGCCAGCAGCCAAGTTGAGGGGATACGTGAGACCCAGTACTTC
TRBJ2-2,TRBD2,few,TRBV10-3,14,CAITPGLAPGELFF,TGTGCCATCACCCCGGGACTAGCCCCCGGGGAGCTGTTTTTT
TRBJ2-5,TRBD1,NA,TRBV11-2,14,CASSLEAGGETQYF,TGTGCCAGCAGCTTAGAGGCAGGGGGAGAGACCCAGTACTTC
TRBJ1-1,TRBD1,few,TRBV7-9,15,CASSDQDRLNTEAFF,TGTGCCAGCAGCGACCAGGACAGGTTGAACACTGAAGCTTTCTTT
TRBJ1-1,NA,NA,TRBV2,14,CASSVLGNRSEAFF,TGTGCCAGCAGTGTTCTGGGGAATCGGTCTGAAGCTTTCTTT
TRBJ2-6,TRBD2,NA,TRBV7-9,18,CASSPNSGRRAGANVLTF,TGTGCCAGCAGCCCGAATAGCGGGAGGCGCGCTGGGGCCAACGTCCTGACTTTC
TRBJ2-1,NA,NA,TRBV12-3/TRBV12-4,16,CASRPRGSGSYNEQFF,TGTGCCAGCAGACCCCGGGGTAGCGGTTCCTACAATGAGCAGTTCTTC
TRBJ2-4,TRBD2,NA,TRBV12-3/TRBV12-4,17,CASSAVSGGIAKNIQYF,TGTGCCAGCAGTGCCGTGTCGGGGGGGATAGCCAAAAACATTCAGTACTTC
TRBJ2-5,NA,once,TRBV20-1,14,CGALGDKQRETQYF,TGCGGTGCCCTAGGGGACAAGCAAAGGGAGACCCAGTACTTC
TRBJ1-1,NA,few,TRBV20-1,15,CSARDQRTMNTEAFF,TGCAGTGCTAGAGATCAGAGGACAATGAACACTGAAGCTTTCTTT
TRBJ1-5,NA,NA,TRBV7-9,15,CASSLGVAEREPQHF,TGTGCCAGCAGCTTAGGGGTTGCGGAGCGGGAGCCCCAGCATTTT
TRBJ2-5,TRBD2,few,TRBV12-3/TRBV12-4,17,CASSPPGLAGVGETQYF,TGTGCCAGCAGCCCACCGGGACTAGCGGGAGTAGGAGAGACCCAGTACTTC
TRBJ1-1,NA,NA,TRBV6-5,10,CASSFTGSRF,TGTGCCAGCAGTTTTACGGGGAGCCGGTTT
TRBJ2-7,TRBD2,NA,TRBV28,15,CASSSRDGGTYEQYF,TGTGCCAGCAGCTCCCGGGACGGGGGGACCTACGAGCAGTACTTC
TRBJ1-2,NA,NA,TRBV6-5,12,CASSYSRQGYTF,TGTGCCAGCAGTTACTCAAGGCAGGGCTACACCTTC
TRBJ2-1,NA,NA,TRBV7-9,16,CASSSDPRTSNNEQFF,TGTGCCAGCAGCTCGGACCCCCGGACCAGCAACAATGAGCAGTTCTTC
TRBJ1-1,TRBD1,NA,TRBV29-1,13,CSGEGGQGAEAFF,TGCAGCGGAGAAGGGGGGCAGGGGGCTGAAGCTTTCTTT
TRBJ1-1,NA,few,TRBV19,13,CASSILGYTEAFF,TGTGCCAGTAGTATTTTGGGATACACTGAAGCTTTCTTT
TRBJ2-7,NA,NA,TRBV2,15,CASSLSNRAIHEQYF,TGTGCCAGCAGCCTCTCAAACAGGGCCATCCACGAGCAGTACTTC
TRBJ1-1,NA,few,TRBV11-2,15,CASSLEAGVASEAFF,TGTGCCAGCAGCTTAGAAGCGGGGGTTGCCTCTGAAGCTTTCTTT
TRBJ2-5,NA,few,TRBV30,12,CAWSRGGETQYF,TGTGCCTGGAGTCGTGGGGGGGAGACCCAGTACTTC
TRBJ1-2,NA,NA,TRBV6-1,13,CASSEALIYGYTF,TGTGCCAGCAGTGAAGCGCTGATCTATGGCTACACCTTC
TRBJ1-6,NA,few,TRBV9,15,CASSVGTEYNSPLHF,TGTGCCAGCAGCGTAGGAACAGAGTACAATTCACCCCTCCACTTT
TRBJ2-1,TRBD1,once,TRBV24-1,16,CATSDTPGQGYNEQFF,TGTGCCACCAGTGACACCCCGGGACAGGGCTACAATGAGCAGTTCTTC
TRBJ2-7,TRBD2,many,TRBV27,15,CASSIRTSGAYEQYF,TGTGCCAGCAGTATTCGGACTAGCGGGGCATACGAGCAGTACTTC
TRBJ2-7,NA,few,TRBV29-1,13,CSVAGQNFYEQYF,TGCAGCGTCGCGGGACAGAACTTCTACGAGCAGTACTTC
TRBJ1-2,TRBD1,NA,TRBV6-1,14,CASSRTGGKGGYTF,TGTGCCAGCAGCAGGACAGGGGGCAAGGGTGGCTACACCTTC
TRBJ2-7,TRBD1,NA,TRBV10-3,13,CAIRGTGPYEQYF,TGTGCCATCAGGGGGACAGGGCCCTACGAGCAGTACTTC
TRBJ2-7,NA,NA,TRBV19,13,CASSIVADYEQYF,TGTGCCAGTAGTATAGTTGCCGACTACGAGCAGTACTTC
TRBJ1-1,TRBD1,few,TRBV30,15,CAWRPLTGGSTEAFF,TGTGCCTGGAGGCCCTTGACAGGGGGGAGCACTGAAGCTTTCTTT
TRBJ2-5,TRBD2,few,TRBV20-1,16,CSATVTSATGTETQYF,TGCAGTGCCACAGTGACTAGCGCCACAGGGACGGAGACCCAGTACTTC
TRBJ2-5,TRBD1,NA,TRBV20-1,12,CSAIRQGETQYF,TGCAGTGCTATAAGACAGGGAGAGACCCAGTACTTT
TRBJ1-1,NA,NA,TRBV19,15,CASSLRRVGGTEAFF,TGTGCCAGTAGTCTCCGACGGGTTGGGGGCACTGAAGCTTTCTTT
TRBJ2-7,NA,many,TRBV6-1,15,CASSEETGEAYEQYF,TGTGCCAGCAGTGAGGAGACAGGTGAGGCCTACGAGCAGTACTTC
TRBJ1-1,NA,few,TRBV20-1,15,CSARDPSEGSTEAFF,TGCAGTGCTAGAGATCCGTCTGAGGGGAGCACTGAAGCTTTCTTT